This is a list of T cell receptor beta chains from one sample in a study of T cell changes during pregnancy in multiple sclerosis. The method was immunoSEQ multiplex PCR; TCRdb's version includes in-frame clones alone and lacks a portion of them. The table records approximately 41,000 clones, roughly 90% of them present only once. The sample was PBMCs (not recorded whether the cells were cultured). Receptors originate from a female donor with multiple sclerosis, enrolled in a pregnancy study. Both conserved end residues are part of each CDR3. Each record gives: V gene, D gene, CDR3 length, J gene, clone size, CDR3 protein, CDR3 DNA. D genes are given only for firm matches. Not every row has a clone size; where given, it reads once, few, many or a size class.

>TRBV25-1|.|16|TRBJ1-3|.
CASSGRGSYSGNTIYF
TGTGCCAGCAGTGGGAGGGGATCCTACTCTGGAAACACCATATATTTT
>TRBV7-9|.|14|TRBJ1-1|.
CASSLRGENTEAFF
TGTGCCAGCAGCTTAAGGGGGGAGAACACTGAAGCTTTCTTT
>TRBV27|.|13|TRBJ2-5|.
CASSRRQGETQYF
TGTGCCAGCAGCCGCCGGCAGGGTGAGACCCAGTACTTC
>TRBV11-2|.|13|TRBJ1-3|.
CASSSSAGNTIYF
TGTGCCAGCAGCTCGTCGGCTGGAAACACCATATATTTT
>TRBV5-1|TRBD2|15|TRBJ2-1|.
CASSLGDELAGEQFF
TGCGCCAGCAGCTTGGGGGACGAACTAGCGGGGGAGCAGTTCTTC
>TRBV5-1|.|13|TRBJ1-1|.
CASAKTMNTEAFF
TGCGCCAGCGCAAAGACGATGAACACTGAAGCTTTCTTT
>TRBV9|.|15|TRBJ2-5|.
CASSVVVGGQETQYF
TGTGCCAGCAGCGTAGTGGTAGGGGGCCAAGAGACCCAGTACTTC
>TRBV7-2|.|12|TRBJ2-1|.
CASSLPKNEQFF
TGTGCCAGCAGCCTACCAAAGAATGAGCAGTTCTTC
>TRBV5-1|.|15|TRBJ2-3|.
CASSLQSSSTDTQYF
TGCGCCAGCAGCCTACAATCTTCTAGCACAGATACGCAGTATTTT
>TRBV7-9|TRBD2|16|TRBJ2-7|.
CASSLGLAGGAYEQYF
TGTGCCAGCAGCTTAGGGCTAGCGGGAGGGGCCTACGAGCAGTACTTC
>TRBV30|TRBD2|13|TRBJ2-1|.
CAWSPSGRSEQFF
TGTGCCTGGAGCCCTAGCGGGAGGAGTGAGCAGTTCTTC
>TRBV5-4|.|15|TRBJ2-7|once
CASSLGDRHSYEQYF
TGTGCCAGCAGCTTGGGGGACCGCCATTCCTACGAGCAGTACTTC
>TRBV6-6|TRBD1|16|TRBJ1-2|.
CASGTGDAIGNYGYTF
TGTGCCAGCGGGACAGGGGACGCAATTGGAAACTATGGCTACACCTTC
>TRBV11-3|.|16|TRBJ2-1|.
CASSLVGGYDYNEQFF
TGTGCCAGCAGCTTAGTTGGCGGGTACGACTACAATGAGCAGTTCTTC
>TRBV7-9|TRBD1|15|TRBJ2-7|.
CASSPGQGMDYEQYF
TGTGCCAGCAGCCCGGGACAGGGAATGGATTACGAGCAGTACTTC
>TRBV30|.|14|TRBJ2-7|.
CAWSVKEPSYEQYF
TGTGCCTGGAGTGTCAAGGAACCCTCCTACGAGCAGTACTTC
>TRBV5-6|TRBD1|15|TRBJ2-7|.
CASSEGGTGIYEQYF
TGTGCCAGCAGCGAGGGCGGGACAGGGATCTACGAGCAGTACTTC
>TRBV11-2|TRBD1|14|TRBJ2-7|.
CASSQDRGHYEQYF
TGTGCCAGCAGCCAGGACAGGGGACACTACGAGCAGTACTTC
>TRBV4-2|.|16|TRBJ2-7|.
CASSQASQGDPYEQYF
TGTGCCAGCAGCCAAGCTAGTCAGGGTGACCCCTACGAGCAGTACTTC
>TRBV10-1|TRBD2|11|TRBJ2-1|.
CARPGLAVSFF
TGCGCCAGGCCGGGACTAGCGGTCTCGTTCTTC
>TRBV6-5|TRBD1|14|TRBJ1-2|.
CASSYSEGAYGYTF
TGTGCCAGCAGTTACTCAGAGGGGGCCTATGGCTACACCTTC
>TRBV5-4|.|13|TRBJ1-2|.
CASSNSGGYGYTF
TGTGCCAGCAGCAACTCCGGGGGCTATGGCTACACCTTC
>TRBV30|.|13|TRBJ1-1|.
CAWSVQRHTEAFF
TGTGCCTGGAGTGTACAACGACACACTGAAGCTTTCTTT
>TRBV12-2|.|16|TRBJ2-1|.
CASRLWRSGSHNEQFF
TGTGCAAGTCGCTTATGGCGTAGCGGGTCCCACAATGAGCAGTTCTTC